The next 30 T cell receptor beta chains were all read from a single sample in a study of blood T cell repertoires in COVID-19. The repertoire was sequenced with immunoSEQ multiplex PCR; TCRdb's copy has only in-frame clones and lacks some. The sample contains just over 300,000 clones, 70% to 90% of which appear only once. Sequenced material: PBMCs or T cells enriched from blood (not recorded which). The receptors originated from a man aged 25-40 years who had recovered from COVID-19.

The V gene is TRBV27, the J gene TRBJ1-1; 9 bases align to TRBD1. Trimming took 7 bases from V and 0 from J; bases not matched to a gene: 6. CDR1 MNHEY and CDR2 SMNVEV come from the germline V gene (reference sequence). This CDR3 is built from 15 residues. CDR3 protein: CASTADRGLNTEAFF. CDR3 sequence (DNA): TGTGCCAGCACAGCGGACAGGGGCCTGAACACTGAAGCTTTCTTT.

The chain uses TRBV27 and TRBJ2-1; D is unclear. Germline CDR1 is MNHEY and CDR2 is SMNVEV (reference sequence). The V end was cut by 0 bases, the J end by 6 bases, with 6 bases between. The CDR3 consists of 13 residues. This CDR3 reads CASSLSNSNEQFF. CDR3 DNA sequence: TGTGCCAGCAGTTTATCCAACTCCAATGAGCAGTTCTTC.

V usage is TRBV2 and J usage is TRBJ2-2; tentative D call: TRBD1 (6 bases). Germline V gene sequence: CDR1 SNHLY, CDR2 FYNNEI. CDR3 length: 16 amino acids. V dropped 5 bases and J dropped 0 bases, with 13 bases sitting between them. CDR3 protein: CASSTRDKSNTGELFF. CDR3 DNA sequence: TGTGCCAGCAGTACCCGGGACAAGTCGAACACCGGGGAGCTGTTTTTT. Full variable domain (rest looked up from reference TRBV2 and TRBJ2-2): EPEVTQTPSHQVTQMGQEVILRCVPISNHLYFYWYRQILGQKVEFLVSFYNNEISEKSEIFDDQFSVERPDGSNFTLKIRSTKLEDSAMYFCASSTRDKSNTGELFFGEGSRLTVL.

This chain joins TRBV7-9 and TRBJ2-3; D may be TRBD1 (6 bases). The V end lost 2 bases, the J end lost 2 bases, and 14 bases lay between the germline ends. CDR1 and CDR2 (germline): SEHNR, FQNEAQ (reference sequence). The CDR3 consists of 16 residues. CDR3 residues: CASSLSQGLSTDTQYF. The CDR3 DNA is TGTGCCAGCAGCTTATCGCAGGGGTTATCCACAGATACGCAGTATTTT.

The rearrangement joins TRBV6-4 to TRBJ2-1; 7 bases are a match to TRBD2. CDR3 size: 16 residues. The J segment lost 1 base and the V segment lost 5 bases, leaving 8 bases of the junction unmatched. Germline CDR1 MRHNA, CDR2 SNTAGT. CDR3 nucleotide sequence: TGTGCCAGCAGTCCGAGCGGGGCGGGTTCCTACAATGAGCAGTTCTTC. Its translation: CASSPSGAGSYNEQFF.

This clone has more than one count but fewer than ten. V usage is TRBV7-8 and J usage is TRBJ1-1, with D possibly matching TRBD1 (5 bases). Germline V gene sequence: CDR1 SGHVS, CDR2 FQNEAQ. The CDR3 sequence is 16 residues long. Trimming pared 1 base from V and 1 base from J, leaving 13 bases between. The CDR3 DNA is TGTGCCAGCAGCTTAGGAGTCCAGGGCGCGAACACTGAAGCTTTCTTT. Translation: CASSLGVQGANTEAFF.

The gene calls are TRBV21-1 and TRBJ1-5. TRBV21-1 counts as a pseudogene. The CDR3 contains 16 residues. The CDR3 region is CASSKEWSGRKQPQHF. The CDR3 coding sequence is TGTGCCAGCAGCAAAGAGTGGAGCGGCAGAAAACAGCCCCAGCATTTT.

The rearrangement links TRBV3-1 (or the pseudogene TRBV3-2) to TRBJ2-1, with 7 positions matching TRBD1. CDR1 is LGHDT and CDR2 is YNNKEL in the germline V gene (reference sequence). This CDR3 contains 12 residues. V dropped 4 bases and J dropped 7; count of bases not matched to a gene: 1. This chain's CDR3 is CASSRTGNEQFF. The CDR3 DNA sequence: TGTGCCAGCAGCCGGACAGGAAATGAGCAGTTCTTC.

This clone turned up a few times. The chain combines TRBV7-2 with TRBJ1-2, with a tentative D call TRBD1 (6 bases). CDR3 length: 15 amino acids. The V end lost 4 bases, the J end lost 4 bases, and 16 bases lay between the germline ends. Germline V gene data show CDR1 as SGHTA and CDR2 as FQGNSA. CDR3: CASSSQGRQFYGYTF. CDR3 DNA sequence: TGTGCCAGCAGCTCTCAGGGGCGTCAATTCTATGGCTACACCTTC.

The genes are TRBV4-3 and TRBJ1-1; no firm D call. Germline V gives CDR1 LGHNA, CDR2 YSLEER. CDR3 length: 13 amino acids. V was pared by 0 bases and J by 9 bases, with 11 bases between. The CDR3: CASSQDERRKAFF. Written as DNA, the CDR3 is TGCGCCAGCAGCCAAGATGAGAGGAGGAAAGCTTTCTTT.

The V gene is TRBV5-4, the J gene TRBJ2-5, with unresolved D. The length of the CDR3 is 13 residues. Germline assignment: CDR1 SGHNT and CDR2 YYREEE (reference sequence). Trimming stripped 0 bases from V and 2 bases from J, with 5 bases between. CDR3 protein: CASSLAHQETQYF. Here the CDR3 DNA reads TGTGCCAGCAGCTTGGCCCATCAAGAGACCCAGTACTTC.

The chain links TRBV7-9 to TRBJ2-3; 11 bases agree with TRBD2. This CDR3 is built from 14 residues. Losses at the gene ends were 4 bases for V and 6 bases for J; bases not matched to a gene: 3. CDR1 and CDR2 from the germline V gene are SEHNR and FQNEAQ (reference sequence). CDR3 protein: CASSSSGGPDTQYF. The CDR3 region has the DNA TGTGCCAGCAGCTCTAGCGGGGGGCCCGATACGCAGTATTTT.

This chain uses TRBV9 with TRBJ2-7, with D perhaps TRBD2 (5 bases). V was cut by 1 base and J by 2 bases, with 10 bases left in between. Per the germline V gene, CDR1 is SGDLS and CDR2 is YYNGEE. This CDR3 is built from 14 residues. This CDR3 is CASSVSPGTYEQYF. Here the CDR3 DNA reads TGTGCCAGCAGCGTATCCCCGGGAACCTACGAGCAGTACTTC.

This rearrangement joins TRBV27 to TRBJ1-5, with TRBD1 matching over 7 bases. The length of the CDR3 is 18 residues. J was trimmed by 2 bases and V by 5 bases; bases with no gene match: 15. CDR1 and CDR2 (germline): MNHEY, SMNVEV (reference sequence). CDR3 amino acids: CASSPRGSGGLGNQPQHF. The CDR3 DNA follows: TGTGCCAGCAGTCCACGCGGGTCAGGGGGTCTCGGCAATCAGCCCCAGCATTTT.

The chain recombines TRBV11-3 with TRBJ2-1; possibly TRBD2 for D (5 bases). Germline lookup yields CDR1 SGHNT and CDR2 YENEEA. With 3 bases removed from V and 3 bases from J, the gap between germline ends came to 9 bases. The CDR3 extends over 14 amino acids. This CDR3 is CASSFEGSYNEQFF. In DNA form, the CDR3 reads TGTGCCAGCAGCTTCGAAGGGAGCTACAATGAGCAGTTCTTC.

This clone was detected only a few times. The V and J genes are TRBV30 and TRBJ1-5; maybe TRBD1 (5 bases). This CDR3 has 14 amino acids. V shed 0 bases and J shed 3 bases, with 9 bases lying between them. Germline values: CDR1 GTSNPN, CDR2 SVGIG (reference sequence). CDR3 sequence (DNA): TGTGCCTGGAGTGTGTTACAGGTCAATCAGCCCCAGCATTTT. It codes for CAWSVLQVNQPQHF.

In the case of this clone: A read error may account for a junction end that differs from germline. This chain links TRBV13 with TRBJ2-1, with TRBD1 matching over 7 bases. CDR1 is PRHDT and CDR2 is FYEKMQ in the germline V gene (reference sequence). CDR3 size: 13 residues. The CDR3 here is CASSLDRVNEQFF. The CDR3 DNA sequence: TGTGCCAGCAGTTTAGACAGGGTCAATGAGCAGTTCTTC.

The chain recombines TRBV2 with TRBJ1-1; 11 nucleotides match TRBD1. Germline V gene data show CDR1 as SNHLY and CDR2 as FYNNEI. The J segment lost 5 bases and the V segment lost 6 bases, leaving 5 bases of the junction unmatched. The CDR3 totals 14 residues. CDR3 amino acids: CASSGQGAETEAFF. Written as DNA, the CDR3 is TGTGCCAGCAGCGGACAGGGGGCTGAAACTGAAGCTTTCTTT. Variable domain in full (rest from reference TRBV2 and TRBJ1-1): EPEVTQTPSHQVTQMGQEVILRCVPISNHLYFYWYRQILGQKVEFLVSFYNNEISEKSEIFDDQFSVERPDGSNFTLKIRSTKLEDSAMYFCASSGQGAETEAFFGQGTRLTVV.

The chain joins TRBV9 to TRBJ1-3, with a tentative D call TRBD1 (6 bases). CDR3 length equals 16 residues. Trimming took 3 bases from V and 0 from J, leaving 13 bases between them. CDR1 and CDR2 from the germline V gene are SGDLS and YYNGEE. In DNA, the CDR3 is TGTGCCAGCAGCGCCAGACAGGAGACCTCTGGAAACACCATATATTTT. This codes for CASSARQETSGNTIYF.

The CDR3 reads CASGKNRGQGKFQETQYF. CDR3 nucleotides: TGTGCTAGTGGTAAAAACCGGGGACAGGGTAAATTCCAAGAGACCCAGTACTTC. V usage is TRBV12-5 and J usage is TRBJ2-5; 9 positions match TRBD1. The V segment lost 5 bases and the J segment 1 base; nucleotides outside the gene matches: 14. Germline V gene data show CDR1 as LGHNT and CDR2 as FRNRAP. This CDR3 has 18 amino acids.

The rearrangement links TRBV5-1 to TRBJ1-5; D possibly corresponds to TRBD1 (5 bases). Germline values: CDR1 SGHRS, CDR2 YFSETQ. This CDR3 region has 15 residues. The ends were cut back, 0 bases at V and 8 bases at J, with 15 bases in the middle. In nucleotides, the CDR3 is TGCGCCAGCAGCTTGGCAGATCCTCGGGGGGAGCCCCAGCATTTT. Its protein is CASSLADPRGEPQHF.

The CDR3 sequence is CASSKQQGSGANVLTF. The DNA of the CDR3 is TGCGCCAGCAGCAAACAACAGGGCTCTGGGGCCAACGTCCTGACTTTC. This chain uses TRBV4-3 with TRBJ2-6; D may be TRBD1 (6 bases). Trimming stripped 5 bases from V and 0 bases from J, with 11 bases between. Looked up from germline, CDR1 is LGHNA and CDR2 is YSLEER. The CDR3 sequence is 16 residues long.

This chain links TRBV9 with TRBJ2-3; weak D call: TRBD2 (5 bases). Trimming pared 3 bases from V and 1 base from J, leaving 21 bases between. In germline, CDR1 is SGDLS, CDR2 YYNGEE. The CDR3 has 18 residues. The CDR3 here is CASSGRLRAMGGTDTQYF. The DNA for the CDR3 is TGTGCCAGCAGCGGACGGTTGAGAGCGATGGGAGGCACAGATACGCAGTATTTT.

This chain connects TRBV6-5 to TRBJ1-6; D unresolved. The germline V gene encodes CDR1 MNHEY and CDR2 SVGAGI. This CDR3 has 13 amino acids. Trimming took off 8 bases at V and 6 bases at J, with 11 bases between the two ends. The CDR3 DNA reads TGTGCCAGCCGCTGGGCCGTTAATTCACCCCTCCACTTT. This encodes CASRWAVNSPLHF.

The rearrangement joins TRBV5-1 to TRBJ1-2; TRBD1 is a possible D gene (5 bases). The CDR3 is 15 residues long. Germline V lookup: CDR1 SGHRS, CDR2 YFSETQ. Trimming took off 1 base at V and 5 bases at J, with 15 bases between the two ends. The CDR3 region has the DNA TGCGCCAGCAGCTTGCGGGGGGACCGGCCTTATGGCTACACCTTC. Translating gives CASSLRGDRPYGYTF.

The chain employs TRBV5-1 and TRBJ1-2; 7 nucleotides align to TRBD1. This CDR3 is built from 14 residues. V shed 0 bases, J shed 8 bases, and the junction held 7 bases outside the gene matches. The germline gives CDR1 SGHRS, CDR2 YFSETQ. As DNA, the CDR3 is TGCGCCAGCAGCTTGGGGGGACAGACTATCGGCTACACCTTC. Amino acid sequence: CASSLGGQTIGYTF.

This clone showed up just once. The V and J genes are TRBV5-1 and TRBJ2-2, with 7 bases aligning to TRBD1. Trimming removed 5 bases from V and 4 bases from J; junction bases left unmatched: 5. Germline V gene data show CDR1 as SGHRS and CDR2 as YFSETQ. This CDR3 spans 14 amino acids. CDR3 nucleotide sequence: TGCGCCAGCAGAGCAGGGGGAATCACCGGGGAGCTGTTTTTT. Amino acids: CASRAGGITGELFF.

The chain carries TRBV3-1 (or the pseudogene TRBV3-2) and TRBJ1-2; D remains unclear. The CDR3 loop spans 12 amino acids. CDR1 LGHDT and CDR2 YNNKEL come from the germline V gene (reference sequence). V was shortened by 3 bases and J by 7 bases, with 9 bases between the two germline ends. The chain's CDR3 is CASSQGARGYTF. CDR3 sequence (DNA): TGTGCCAGCAGCCAGGGCGCTCGTGGCTACACCTTC.

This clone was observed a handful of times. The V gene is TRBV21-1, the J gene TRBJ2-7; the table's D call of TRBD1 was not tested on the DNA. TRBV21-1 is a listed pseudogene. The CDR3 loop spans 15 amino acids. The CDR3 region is CASSKVRDTSYEQYF. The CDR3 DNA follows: TGTGCCAGCAGCAAAGTACGAGACACCTCCTACGAGCAGTACTTC.

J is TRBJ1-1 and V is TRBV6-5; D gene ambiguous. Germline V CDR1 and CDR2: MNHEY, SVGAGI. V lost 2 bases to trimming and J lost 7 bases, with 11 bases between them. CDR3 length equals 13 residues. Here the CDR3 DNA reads TGTGCCAGCAGTTACCTCCCGGAGGATGAAGCTTTCTTT. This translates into CASSYLPEDEAFF.